This T cell receptor (beta chain) was recorded in a study of blood T cell repertoires in COVID-19. Across the study: Both acute and convalescent COVID-19 samples were obtained from the United States, Italy and Spain.

Clones were read by immunoSEQ multiplex PCR, and TCRdb kept only the in-frame ones, dropping some. The table lists more than 350,000 clones, approximately 87% of them singletons. The CDR3 consists of 15 residues. V lost 4 bases, J lost 0 bases, and 14 bases lay in between. Germline loops: CDR1 SQVTM, CDR2 ANQGSEA. This chain joins TRBV29-1 and TRBJ2-3; D unclear. The sample comprised peripheral blood. The source is a woman aged 25 to 39 with COVID-19, enrolled during active disease. Written as DNA, the CDR3 is TGCAGCGTTGCCCCGACTGTATCTAGCACAGATACGCAGTATTTT. Protein sequence: CSVAPTVSSTDTQYF.